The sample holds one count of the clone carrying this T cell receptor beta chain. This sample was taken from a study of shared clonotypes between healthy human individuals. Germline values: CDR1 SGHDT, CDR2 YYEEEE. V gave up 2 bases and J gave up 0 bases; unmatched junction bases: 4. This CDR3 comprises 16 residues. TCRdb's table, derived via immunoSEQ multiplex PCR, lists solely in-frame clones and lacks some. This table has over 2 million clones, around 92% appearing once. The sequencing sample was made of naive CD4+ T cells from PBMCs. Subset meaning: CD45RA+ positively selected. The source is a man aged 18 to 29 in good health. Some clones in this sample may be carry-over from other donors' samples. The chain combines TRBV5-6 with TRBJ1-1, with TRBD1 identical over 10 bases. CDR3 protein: CASSLGTGALNTEAFF. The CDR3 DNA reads TGTGCCAGCAGCTTAGGGACAGGGGCACTGAACACTGAAGCTTTCTTT.